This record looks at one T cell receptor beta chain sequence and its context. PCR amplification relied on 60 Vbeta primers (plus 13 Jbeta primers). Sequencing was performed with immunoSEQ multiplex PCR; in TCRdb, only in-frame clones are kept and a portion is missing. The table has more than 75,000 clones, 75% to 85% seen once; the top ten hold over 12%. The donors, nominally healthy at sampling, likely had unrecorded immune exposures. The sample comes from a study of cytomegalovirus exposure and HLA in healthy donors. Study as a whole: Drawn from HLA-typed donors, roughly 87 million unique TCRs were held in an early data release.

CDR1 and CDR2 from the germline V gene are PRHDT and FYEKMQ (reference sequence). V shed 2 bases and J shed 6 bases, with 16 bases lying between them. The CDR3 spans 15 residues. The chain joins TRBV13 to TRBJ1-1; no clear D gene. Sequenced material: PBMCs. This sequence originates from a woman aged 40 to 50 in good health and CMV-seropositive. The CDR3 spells CASSLLDNRFSEAFF. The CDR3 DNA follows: TGTGCCAGCAGCTTATTAGACAACAGATTTTCTGAAGCTTTCTTT.